Each of the 27 T cell receptor beta chains below was sequenced from the same sample in a study of CD8+CD57+ T cells in acquired aplastic anemia. It was genomic DNA that served as the template for profiling TCR beta VDJ and CDR3. TCRdb fed the reads into MiXCR, producing one record per CDR3 protein. The sample has fewer than 85,000 distinct CDR3 sequences, approximately 70% seen once. Flow cytometry had shown expanded CD8+CD57+ cells in the patients chosen for sequencing. Sequencing input: sorted CD4+, CD8+, or CD8+CD57+ T cells (not recorded which) from PBMCs. Receptors originate from a human donor with aplastic anemia.

This clonotype was seen only a few times. The J gene is TRBJ2-6, the V gene TRBV10-2; D not certain. The germline CDR1 and CDR2 sequences are WSHSY and SAAADI. V was trimmed by 3 bases and J by 0 bases, leaving 12 bases between them. CDR3 size: 17 residues. CDR3: CASSDEQVRSGANVLTF. In DNA, the CDR3 is TGCGCCAGCAGTGATGAGCAGGTACGCTCTGGGGCCAACGTCCTGACTTTC.

The V and J genes are TRBV7-9 and TRBJ2-3; unclear D gene. The V end was cut by 5 bases, the J end by 2 bases, with 11 bases between. There are 14 residues in the CDR3. Germline CDR1 is SEHNR and CDR2 is FQNEAQ (reference sequence). The CDR3 nucleotides are TGTGCCAGCAGCCCGTCCGGTTTCACAGATACGCAGTATTTT. Its translation: CASSPSGFTDTQYF. Full variable domain (remainder filled in from reference TRBV7-9 and TRBJ2-3): DTGVSQNPRHKITKRGQNVTFRCDPISEHNRLYWYRQTLGQGPEFLTYFQNEAQLEKSRLLSDRFSAERPKGSFSTLEIQRTEQGDSAMYLCASSPSGFTDTQYFGPGTRLTVL.

The chain couples TRBV20-1 to TRBJ1-5; D might be TRBD1 (6 bases). The V and J ends lost 0 bases and 6 bases respectively, with 15 bases between them. There are 15 residues in the CDR3. Looked up from germline, CDR1 is DFQATT and CDR2 is SNEGSKA (reference sequence). The CDR3 nucleotides read TGCAGTGCTAGAGATTCCTCCGGGGGCGGTCAGCCCCAGCATTTT. It yields the protein CSARDSSGGGQPQHF.

This chain connects TRBV20-1 to TRBJ1-6; TRBD1 might be the D (6 bases). Trimming shortened V by 3 bases and J by 8 bases, and 20 bases separated the two germline ends. The CDR3 extends over 16 amino acids. Germline values: CDR1 DFQATT, CDR2 SNEGSKA (reference sequence). The CDR3 sequence: CSASQRQARLDSPLHF. DNA of the CDR3: TGCAGTGCTAGCCAACGACAGGCCCGGTTGGATTCACCCCTCCACTTT.

This clonotype was found a few times. A junction boundary mismatches the germline segment, possibly from a read error. This sequence joins TRBV10-2 and TRBJ2-1, with TRBD2 matching 13 bases. This CDR3 spans 15 amino acids. The germline V gene has CDR1 WSHSY and CDR2 SAAADI. CDR3 sequence: CASSSGTSGINGQFF. CDR3 bases: TGCGCCAGCAGTTCAGGGACTAGCGGGATTAATGGGCAGTTCTTC.

J is TRBJ2-1 and V is TRBV29-1; tentative D call: TRBD2 (5 bases). Germline CDR1 is SQVTM and CDR2 is ANQGSEA. Deletions cut 6 bases from V and 5 bases from J, with 8 bases between. The CDR3 runs to 11 residues. CDR3 coding DNA: TGCAGCGTCGCGGGCGACAATGAGCAGTTCTTC. As protein: CSVAGDNEQFF.

The V call is TRBV7-3, the J call TRBJ2-7, with D tentatively TRBD1 (5 bases). Germline CDR1 SGHTA, CDR2 FQGTGA. The V gene lost 5 bases and the J gene lost 3 bases, with 11 bases spanning the gap. The CDR3 runs to 13 residues. The CDR3 bases are TGTGCCAGCAGCAGGGGTAGGGGCTACGAGCAGTACTTC. It codes for CASSRGRGYEQYF.

This sequence joins TRBV19 and TRBJ1-1; unclear D gene. V dropped 7 bases and J dropped 0 bases, with 12 bases sitting between them. From germline, CDR1 is LNHDA and CDR2 SQIVND (reference sequence). The CDR3 extends over 14 amino acids. The DNA for the CDR3 is TGTGCCAGTACCTTACCCGGGGTGAACACTGAAGCTTTCTTT. Translation gives CASTLPGVNTEAFF.

About this clonotype itself: A read error may produce the germline difference seen at one junction end. This rearrangement joins TRBV4-2 to TRBJ2-2; TRBD2 matches 10 bases. Germline CDR1 and CDR2: LGHNA and YNFKEQ. The CDR3 extends over 17 amino acids. CDR3 loop: CASSKELAGWNTGELFF. The CDR3 DNA reads as TGTGCCAGCAGCAAAGAACTAGCGGGGTGGAACACCGGGGAGCTGTTTTTT.

The V call is TRBV9, the J call TRBJ2-5, with D perhaps TRBD1 (5 bases). CDR3 length: 13 residues. The ends were cut back, 0 bases at V and 2 bases at J, with 5 bases in the middle. The germline V gene encodes CDR1 SGDLS and CDR2 YYNGEE. CDR3 DNA: TGTGCCAGCAGCGTAGGACAGCAAGAGACCCAGTACTTC. Encoded protein: CASSVGQQETQYF. The full variable domain, in which reference TRBV9 and TRBJ2-5 provide the parts outside the CDR3, is DSGVTQTPKHLITATGQRVTLRCSPRSGDLSVYWYQQSLDQGLQFLIQYYNGEERAKGNILERFSAQQFPDLHSELNLSSLELGDSALYFCASSVGQQETQYFGPGTRLLVL.

The chain is built from TRBV7-3 and TRBJ2-3, with a possible D match to TRBD2 (7 bases). In germline, CDR1 is SGHTA, CDR2 FQGTGA. CDR3 length equals 15 residues. The V gene lost 5 bases and the J gene lost 4 bases, with 16 bases spanning the gap. The CDR3 here is CASSKSAGGPDTQYF. The CDR3 bases are TGTGCCAGCAGCAAGAGCGCCGGGGGGCCAGATACGCAGTATTTT.

The rearrangement uses TRBV5-1 and TRBJ2-7; the D call may be TRBD1 or TRBD2 (6 bases each). Germline assignment: CDR1 SGHRS and CDR2 YFSETQ. V was pared by 0 bases and J by 6 bases, with 13 bases between. CDR3 size: 14 residues. CDR3 DNA: TGCGCCAGCAGCTTGGCCGGGGGCTCGACCGAGCAGTACTTC. This sequence encodes CASSLAGGSTEQYF. The full variable domain, its missing parts supplied by reference TRBV5-1 and TRBJ2-7, is KAGVTQTPRYLIKTRGQQVTLSCSPISGHRSVSWYQQTPGQGLQFLFEYFSETQRNKGNFPGRFSGRQFSNSRSEMNVSTLELGDSALYLCASSLAGGSTEQYFGPGTRLTVT.

The chain recombines TRBV10-1 with TRBJ2-7, with D perhaps matching TRBD1 (5 bases). Germline-derived CDR1 and CDR2 are WNHNN and SYGVQD (reference sequence). V lost 8 bases and J 3 bases, leaving 20 bases between the germline ends. The CDR3 contains 15 residues. CDR3 protein: CASLYGTGGIYEQYF. As DNA, the CDR3 is TGCGCCAGCCTATACGGAACAGGTGGGATCTACGAGCAGTACTTC.

V gene TRBV2 combines with J gene TRBJ1-1; tentatively, D is TRBD1 (5 bases). The CDR3 is made up of 12 amino acids. Germline CDR1 and CDR2: SNHLY and FYNNEI. Trimming removed 6 bases at V and 4 bases at J, with 9 bases between. Written as DNA, the CDR3 is TGTGCCAGCAGCGCAGGGTTCACTGAAGCTTTCTTT. This sequence encodes CASSAGFTEAFF.

This clonotype was recorded a few times. The chain employs TRBV3-1 and TRBJ2-1, with 9 nucleotides matching TRBD1. After removal of 2 bases from V and 3 bases from J, the junction contained 5 bases not matched to a gene. The CDR3 runs to 16 residues. CDR1 LGHDT and CDR2 YNNKEL come from the germline V gene (reference sequence). This chain's CDR3 is CASSQPKDRGYNEQFF. CDR3 DNA sequence: TGTGCCAGCAGCCAACCCAAGGACAGGGGCTACAATGAGCAGTTCTTC.

The V and J genes are TRBV29-1 and TRBJ2-2; 13 bases fit TRBD2. This CDR3 spans 14 amino acids. Trimming cost V 6 bases and J 3 bases; bases outside gene matches: 1. Germline CDR1 is SQVTM and CDR2 is ANQGSEA. The CDR3 DNA is TGCAGCGTCACTAGCGGGAGGGACACCGGGGAGCTGTTTTTT. Amino acids: CSVTSGRDTGELFF.

The sample holds many counts of this clonotype. The chain carries TRBV6-1 and TRBJ2-5; D is undetermined. Trimming pared 5 bases from V and 2 bases from J, leaving 3 bases between. The CDR3 has 11 amino acids. Per the germline V gene, CDR1 is MNHNS and CDR2 is SASEGT. For the CDR3, the DNA is TGTGCCAGCAGTTCTCAAGAGACCCAGTACTTC. This translates into CASSSQETQYF.

The chain combines TRBV19 with TRBJ1-6, with 10 bases lining up with TRBD1. Germline CDR1 and CDR2: LNHDA and SQIVND (reference sequence). After removal of 9 bases from V and 8 bases from J, the junction contained 7 bases not matched to a gene. There are 14 residues in the CDR3. Written as DNA, the CDR3 is TGTGCCAGCACCGGGGGACAGGGGCATTCACCCCTCCACTTT. This translates into CASTGGQGHSPLHF.

Concerning this clonotype: The junction shows a germline mismatch at one end, possibly a read error. The chain couples TRBV25-1 to TRBJ2-7, with 12 bases that match TRBD2. CDR3 length equals 16 residues. Per germline, CDR1 MGHDK and CDR2 SYGVNS. The CDR3 region is CATSDGLAGGFYEQYF. The CDR3 coding sequence is TGTGCCACCAGTGATGGCCTAGCGGGAGGGTTCTACGAGCAGTACTTC.

Many counts were recorded for this clonotype. V usage is TRBV2 and J usage is TRBJ2-1, with D hard to call. This CDR3 region has 15 residues. Germline CDR1 and CDR2: SNHLY and FYNNEI. Trimming stripped 4 bases from V and 4 bases from J, with 14 bases between. The CDR3 reads CASSGNLPRYNEQFF. CDR3 nucleotides: TGTGCCAGCAGTGGTAACCTTCCTCGGTACAATGAGCAGTTCTTC.

This rearrangement joins TRBV11-1 to TRBJ2-1, with D uncertain. This CDR3 comprises 14 residues. Looked up from germline, CDR1 is SGHAT and CDR2 is FQDESV (reference sequence). V lost 4 bases and J 7 bases, leaving 14 bases between the germline ends. The CDR3 sequence: CASSSPLTINEQFF. DNA of the CDR3: TGTGCCAGCAGCTCCCCCTTAACTATAAATGAGCAGTTCTTC.

This chain links TRBV2 with TRBJ2-1; no clear D. Germline CDR1 reads SNHLY; CDR2 reads FYNNEI. Trimming pared 0 bases from V and 7 bases from J, leaving 10 bases between. The CDR3 covers 14 residues. The CDR3 coding sequence is TGTGCCAGCAGTGAAGCGAACGAGGCGAATGAGCAGTTCTTC. It yields the protein CASSEANEANEQFF.

The chain is built from TRBV20-1 and TRBJ2-5, with D unresolved. Germline V lookup: CDR1 DFQATT, CDR2 SNEGSKA (reference sequence). CDR3 length: 14 amino acids. Trimming cost V 3 bases and J 2 bases, with 13 bases left between them. CDR3 sequence: CSASLWESQETQYF. CDR3 DNA: TGCAGTGCTAGTCTCTGGGAAAGTCAAGAGACCCAGTACTTC.

This clonotype was counted at least ten times. The CDR3, as DNA: TGTGCCACCAGTGGGGACAGGGGGGGAGGCATTCAGTACTTC. It encodes CATSGDRGGGIQYF. This chain uses TRBV24-1 with TRBJ2-4, with 11 bases identical to TRBD1. Trimming took 5 bases from V and 9 from J; bases not matched to a gene: 5. The CDR3 is made up of 14 amino acids. Germline assignment: CDR1 KGHDR and CDR2 SFDVKD.

This chain connects TRBV7-3 to TRBJ2-6, with 8 bases lining up with TRBD1. Unmatched junction bases numbered 7, after V lost 5 bases and J lost 4 bases. This CDR3 has 16 amino acids. Germline lookup yields CDR1 SGHTA and CDR2 FQGTGA. CDR3: CASSMTGAVGANVLTF. CDR3 DNA: TGTGCCAGCAGCATGACAGGGGCGGTCGGGGCCAACGTCCTGACTTTC.

The rearrangement links TRBV9 to TRBJ2-2; maybe TRBD1 (5 bases). Germline V CDR1 and CDR2: SGDLS, YYNGEE. V was cut by 2 bases and J by 4 bases, with 15 bases left in between. This CDR3 region has 16 residues. CDR3 sequence (DNA): TGTGCCAGCAGCGTTGCGACAGCTCGATTCACCGGGGAGCTGTTTTTT. Amino acids: CASSVATARFTGELFF.

This clonotype was observed a few times. The V call is TRBV2, the J call TRBJ1-2, with D uncertain. V was trimmed by 6 bases and J by 7 bases, leaving 9 bases between them. Germline V gene sequence: CDR1 SNHLY, CDR2 FYNNEI. The CDR3 spans 11 residues. The CDR3 DNA reads TGTGCCAGCAGAGACATCTTTGGCTACACCTTC. Amino acids: CASRDIFGYTF.